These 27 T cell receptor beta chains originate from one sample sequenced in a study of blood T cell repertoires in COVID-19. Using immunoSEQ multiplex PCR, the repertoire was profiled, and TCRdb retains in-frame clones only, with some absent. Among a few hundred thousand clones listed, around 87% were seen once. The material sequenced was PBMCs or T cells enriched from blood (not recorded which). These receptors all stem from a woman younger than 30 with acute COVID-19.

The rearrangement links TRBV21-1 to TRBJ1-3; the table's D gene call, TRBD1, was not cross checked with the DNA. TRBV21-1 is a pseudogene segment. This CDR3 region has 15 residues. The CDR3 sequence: CASNPDSPSGNTIYF. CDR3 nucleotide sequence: TGTGCCAGTAACCCGGACAGTCCCTCTGGAAACACCATATATTTT.

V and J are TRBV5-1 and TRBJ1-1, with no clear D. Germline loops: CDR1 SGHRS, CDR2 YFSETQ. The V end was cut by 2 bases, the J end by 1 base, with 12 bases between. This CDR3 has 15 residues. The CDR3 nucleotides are TGCGCCAGCAGCTTACGAGGGCCCGAGAACACTGAAGCTTTCTTT. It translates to CASSLRGPENTEAFF.

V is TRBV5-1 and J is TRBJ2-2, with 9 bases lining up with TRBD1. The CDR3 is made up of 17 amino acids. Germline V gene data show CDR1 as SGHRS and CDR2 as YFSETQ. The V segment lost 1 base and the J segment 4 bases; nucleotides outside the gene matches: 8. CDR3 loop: CASSLTGGPRSTGELFF. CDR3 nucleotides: TGCGCCAGCAGCTTGACAGGGGGCCCGCGAAGCACCGGGGAGCTGTTTTTT. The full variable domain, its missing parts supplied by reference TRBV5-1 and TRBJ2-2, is KAGVTQTPRYLIKTRGQQVTLSCSPISGHRSVSWYQQTPGQGLQFLFEYFSETQRNKGNFPGRFSGRQFSNSRSEMNVSTLELGDSALYLCASSLTGGPRSTGELFFGEGSRLTVL.

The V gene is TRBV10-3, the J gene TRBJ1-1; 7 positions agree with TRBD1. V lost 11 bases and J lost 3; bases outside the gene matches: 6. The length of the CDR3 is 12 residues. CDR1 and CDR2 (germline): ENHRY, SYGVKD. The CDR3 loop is CAANTGDTEAFF. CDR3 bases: TGTGCCGCTAACACAGGGGACACTGAAGCTTTCTTT.

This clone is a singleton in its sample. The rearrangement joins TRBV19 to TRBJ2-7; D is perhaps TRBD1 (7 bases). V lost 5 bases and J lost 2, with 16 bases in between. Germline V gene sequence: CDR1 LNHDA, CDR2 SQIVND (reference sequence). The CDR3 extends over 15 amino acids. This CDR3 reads CASSVWRGRPYEQYF. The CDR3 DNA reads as TGTGCCAGTAGTGTCTGGAGGGGGCGTCCCTACGAGCAGTACTTC.

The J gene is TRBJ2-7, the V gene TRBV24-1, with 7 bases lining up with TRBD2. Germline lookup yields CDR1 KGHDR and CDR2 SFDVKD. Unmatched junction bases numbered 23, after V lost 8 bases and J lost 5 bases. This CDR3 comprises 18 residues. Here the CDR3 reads CATTEKGRSRGSENEQYF. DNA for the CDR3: TGTGCCACCACCGAAAAGGGACGGAGCCGCGGGAGTGAGAACGAGCAGTACTTC.

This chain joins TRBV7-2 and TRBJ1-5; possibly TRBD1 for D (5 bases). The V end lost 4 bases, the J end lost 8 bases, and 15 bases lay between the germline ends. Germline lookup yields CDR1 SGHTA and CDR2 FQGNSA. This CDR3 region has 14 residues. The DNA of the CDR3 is TGTGCCAGCAGCTCAAGTCAGGGTTTCGAGCCCCAGCATTTT. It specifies CASSSSQGFEPQHF. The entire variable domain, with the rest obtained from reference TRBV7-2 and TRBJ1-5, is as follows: GAGVSQSPSNKVTEKGKDVELRCDPISGHTALYWYRQSLGQGLEFLIYFQGNSAPDKSGLPSDRFSAERTGGSVSTLTIQRTQQEDSAVYLCASSSSQGFEPQHFGDGTRLSIL.

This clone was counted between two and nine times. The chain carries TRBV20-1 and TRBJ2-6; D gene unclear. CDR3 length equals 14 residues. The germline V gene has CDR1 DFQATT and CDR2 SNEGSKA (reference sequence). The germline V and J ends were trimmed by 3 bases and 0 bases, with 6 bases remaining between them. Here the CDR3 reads CSASRSSGANVLTF. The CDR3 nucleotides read TGCAGTGCTAGTAGGAGCTCTGGGGCCAACGTCCTGACTTTC.

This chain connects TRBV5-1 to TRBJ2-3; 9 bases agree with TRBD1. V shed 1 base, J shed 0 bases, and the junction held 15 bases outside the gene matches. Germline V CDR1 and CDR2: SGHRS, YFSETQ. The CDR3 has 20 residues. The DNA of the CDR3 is TGCGCCAGCAGCTTGAGGGCAACAGGGGGCGCTCCCCGGAGCACAGATACGCAGTATTTT. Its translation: CASSLRATGGAPRSTDTQYF.

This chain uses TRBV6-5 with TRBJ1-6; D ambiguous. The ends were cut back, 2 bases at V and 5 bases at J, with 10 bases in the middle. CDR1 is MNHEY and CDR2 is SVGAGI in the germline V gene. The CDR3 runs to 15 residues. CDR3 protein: CASSYGGVHNSPLHF. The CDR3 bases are TGTGCCAGCAGTTACGGCGGGGTACATAATTCACCCCTCCACTTT.

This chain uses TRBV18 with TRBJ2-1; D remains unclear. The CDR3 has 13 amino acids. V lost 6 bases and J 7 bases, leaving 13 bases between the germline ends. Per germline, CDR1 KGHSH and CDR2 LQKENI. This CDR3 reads CASSPDAGNEQFF. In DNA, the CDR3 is TGTGCCAGCTCTCCCGACGCAGGAAATGAGCAGTTCTTC.

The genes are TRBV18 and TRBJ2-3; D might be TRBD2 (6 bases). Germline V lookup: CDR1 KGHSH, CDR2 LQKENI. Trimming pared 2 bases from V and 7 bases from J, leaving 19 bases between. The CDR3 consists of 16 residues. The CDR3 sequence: CASSPENTSWAYTQYF. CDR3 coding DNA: TGTGCCAGCTCACCAGAGAATACTAGCTGGGCCTATACGCAGTATTTT. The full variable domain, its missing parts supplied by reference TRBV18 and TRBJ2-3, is NAGVMQNPRHLVRRRGQEARLRCSPMKGHSHVYWYRQLPEEGLKFMVYLQKENIIDESGMPKERFSAEFPKEGPSILRIQQVVRGDSAAYFCASSPENTSWAYTQYFGPGTRLTVL.

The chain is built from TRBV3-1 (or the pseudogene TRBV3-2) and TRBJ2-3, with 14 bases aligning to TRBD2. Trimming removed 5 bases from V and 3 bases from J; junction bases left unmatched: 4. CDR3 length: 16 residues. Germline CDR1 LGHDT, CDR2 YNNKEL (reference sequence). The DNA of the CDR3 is TGTGCCAGCAGCATGACTAGCGGGAGGGTTACAGATACGCAGTATTTT. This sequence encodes CASSMTSGRVTDTQYF.

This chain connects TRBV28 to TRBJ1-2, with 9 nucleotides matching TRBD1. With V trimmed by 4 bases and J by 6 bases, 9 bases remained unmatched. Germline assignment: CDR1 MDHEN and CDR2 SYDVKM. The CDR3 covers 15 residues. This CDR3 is CASSSPDRGVDGYTF. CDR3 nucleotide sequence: TGTGCCAGCAGTTCCCCGGACAGGGGAGTTGATGGCTACACCTTC.

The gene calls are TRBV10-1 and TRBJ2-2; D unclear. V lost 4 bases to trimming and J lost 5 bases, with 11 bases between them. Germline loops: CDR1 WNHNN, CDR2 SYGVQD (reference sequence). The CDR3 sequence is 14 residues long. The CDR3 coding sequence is TGCGCCAGCAGTGTCAACATAATGACCGGGGAGCTGTTTTTT. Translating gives CASSVNIMTGELFF.

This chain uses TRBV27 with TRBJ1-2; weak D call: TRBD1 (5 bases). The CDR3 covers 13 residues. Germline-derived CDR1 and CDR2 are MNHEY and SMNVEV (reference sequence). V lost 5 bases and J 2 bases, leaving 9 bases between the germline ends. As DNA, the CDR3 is TGTGCCAGCAGTGTGTCAGGGAACTATGGCTACACCTTC. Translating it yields CASSVSGNYGYTF.

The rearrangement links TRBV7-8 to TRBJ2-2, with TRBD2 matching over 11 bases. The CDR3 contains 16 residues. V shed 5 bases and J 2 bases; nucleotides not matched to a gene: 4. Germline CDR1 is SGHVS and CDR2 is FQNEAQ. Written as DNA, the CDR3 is TGTGCCAGCAGCGTAACTAGCGGGAGAAACACCGGGGAGCTGTTTTTT. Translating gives CASSVTSGRNTGELFF.

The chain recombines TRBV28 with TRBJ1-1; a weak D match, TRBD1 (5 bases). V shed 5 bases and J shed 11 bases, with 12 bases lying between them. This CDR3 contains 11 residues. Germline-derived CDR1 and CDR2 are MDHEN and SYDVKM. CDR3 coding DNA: TGTGCCAGCAGTGTTGATAGACAGGCTTTCTTT. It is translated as CASSVDRQAFF.

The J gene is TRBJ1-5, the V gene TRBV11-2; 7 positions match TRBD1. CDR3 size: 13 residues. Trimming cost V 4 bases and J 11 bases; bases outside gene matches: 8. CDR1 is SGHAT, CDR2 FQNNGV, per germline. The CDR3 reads CASSSTGVRSQHF. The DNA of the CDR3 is TGTGCCAGCAGCTCAACAGGGGTGAGGTCCCAGCATTTT. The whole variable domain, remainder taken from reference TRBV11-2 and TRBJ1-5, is EAGVAQSPRYKIIEKRQSVAFWCNPISGHATLYWYQQILGQGPKLLIQFQNNGVVDDSQLPKDRFSAERLKGVDSTLKIQPAKLEDSAVYLCASSSTGVRSQHFGDGTRLSIL.

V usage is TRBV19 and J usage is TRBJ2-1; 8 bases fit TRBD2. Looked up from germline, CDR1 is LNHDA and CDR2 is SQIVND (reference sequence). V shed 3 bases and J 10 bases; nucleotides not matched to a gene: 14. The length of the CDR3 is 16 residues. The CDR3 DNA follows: TGTGCCAGTAGTATCCCTCCTAGCGGGCCTCGGGAAGAGCAGTTCTTC. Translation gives CASSIPPSGPREEQFF.

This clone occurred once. The chain's CDR3 is CASSQIPQGLAGRSDTQYF. CDR3 DNA sequence: TGTGCCAGCAGTCAGATCCCCCAAGGACTAGCGGGCAGATCAGATACGCAGTATTTT. The V gene is TRBV7-6, the J gene TRBJ2-3, with 11 bases identical to TRBD2. Germline V lookup: CDR1 SGHVS, CDR2 FNYEAQ. This CDR3 spans 19 amino acids. V gave up 6 bases and J gave up 4 bases; unmatched junction bases: 18.

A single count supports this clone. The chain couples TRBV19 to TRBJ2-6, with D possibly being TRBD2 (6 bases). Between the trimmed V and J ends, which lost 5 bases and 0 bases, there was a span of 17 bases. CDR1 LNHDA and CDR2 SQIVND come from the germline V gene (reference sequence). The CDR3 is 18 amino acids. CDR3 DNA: TGTGCCAGTAGTCATATTGCAGGGCGGGGCTCTGGGGCCAACGTCCTGACTTTC. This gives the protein CASSHIAGRGSGANVLTF.

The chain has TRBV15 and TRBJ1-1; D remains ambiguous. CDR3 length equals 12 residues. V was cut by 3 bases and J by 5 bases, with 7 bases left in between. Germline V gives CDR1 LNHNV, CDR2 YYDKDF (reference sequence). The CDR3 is CATSSYRTEAFF. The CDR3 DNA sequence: TGTGCCACCAGCAGCTACCGGACTGAAGCTTTCTTT.

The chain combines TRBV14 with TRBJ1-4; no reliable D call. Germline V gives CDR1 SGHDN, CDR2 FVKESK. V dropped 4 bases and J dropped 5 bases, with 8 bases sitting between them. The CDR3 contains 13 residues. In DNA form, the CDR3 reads TGTGCCAGCAGCCGCGGACTGAATGAAAAACTGTTTTTT. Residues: CASSRGLNEKLFF.

As DNA, the CDR3 is TGTGCCAGCAGCGGGCAGGGGAGCGGCGAGCAGTACTTC. Translation: CASSGQGSGEQYF. The rearrangement joins TRBV5-5 to TRBJ2-7; D might be TRBD1 (6 bases). Germline V gene lookup returns CDR1 SGHKS and CDR2 YYEKEE (reference sequence). The CDR3 is 13 amino acids. Trimming removed 4 bases from V and 6 bases from J, with 14 bases in between.

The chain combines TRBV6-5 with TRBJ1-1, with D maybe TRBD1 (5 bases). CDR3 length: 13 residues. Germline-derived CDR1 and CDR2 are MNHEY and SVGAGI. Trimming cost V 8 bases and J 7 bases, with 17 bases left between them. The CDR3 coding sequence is TGTGCCAGCGGGGAGGGGAGCTATGGTGAAGCTTTCTTT. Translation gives CASGEGSYGEAFF.

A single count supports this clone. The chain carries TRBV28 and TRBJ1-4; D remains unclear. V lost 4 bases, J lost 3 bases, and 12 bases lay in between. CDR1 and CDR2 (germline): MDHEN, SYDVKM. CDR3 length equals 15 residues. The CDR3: CASSSGGRANEKLFF. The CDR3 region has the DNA TGTGCCAGCAGTTCCGGAGGAAGAGCTAATGAAAAACTGTTTTTT.